This entry lists 29 T cell receptor beta chains sequenced from one sample in a study of CD8+ T cells in alopecia areata. Specified treatment: oral pan-JAK inhibitor, 5-10 mg twice daily. Extracted from the samples, RNA was reverse transcribed into cDNA to serve as the sequencing template. The table came from immunoSEQ multiplex PCR; TCRdb's copy has only in-frame clones and leaves some out. The sample shows approximately 280,000 clones, roughly 60% of them seen only once. The sample consisted of CD4+ T cells sorted from blood, taken at week 24, from a patient treated with tofacitinib. Source of these receptors: a human donor with alopecia areata.

The chain recombines TRBV9 with TRBJ2-7; D unresolved. The CDR3 is made up of 14 amino acids. Trimming removed 3 bases from V and 3 bases from J, with 13 bases in between. Germline V CDR1 and CDR2: SGDLS, YYNGEE. The CDR3 region has the DNA TGTGCCAGCAGCGCCCCCGGTCCGGTCTACGAGCAGTACTTC. Protein product: CASSAPGPVYEQYF.

V usage is TRBV29-1 and J usage is TRBJ2-3; maybe TRBD2 (5 bases). This CDR3 spans 11 amino acids. Germline CDR1 and CDR2: SQVTM and ANQGSEA. The V gene lost 2 bases and the J gene lost 12 bases, with 12 bases spanning the gap. The CDR3 here is CSVERGSNQYF. The CDR3 bases are TGCAGCGTTGAACGAGGGTCTAATCAGTATTTT.

The chain combines TRBV6-5 with TRBJ1-2; perhaps TRBD1 as D (5 bases). Trimming pared 6 bases from V and 4 bases from J, leaving 9 bases between. This CDR3 is built from 12 residues. Germline CDR1 and CDR2: MNHEY and SVGAGI. CDR3 nucleotides: TGTGCCAGCAGCGGGACCTCCTATGGCTACACCTTC. Amino acid sequence: CASSGTSYGYTF.

The chain has TRBV13 and TRBJ1-2, with a weak D call TRBD1 (6 bases). Germline V gives CDR1 PRHDT, CDR2 FYEKMQ (reference sequence). Trimming took 5 bases from V and 5 from J, leaving 9 bases between them. The length of the CDR3 is 12 residues. As DNA, the CDR3 is TGTGCCAGCAGCGGGACATCGTATGGCTACACCTTC. Amino acid sequence: CASSGTSYGYTF.

This chain links TRBV30 with TRBJ1-1, with 9 bases identical to TRBD1. V gave up 8 bases and J gave up 4 bases; unmatched junction bases: 5. This CDR3 is built from 12 residues. Germline V gives CDR1 GTSNPN, CDR2 SVGIG (reference sequence). CDR3 nucleotides: TGTGCCCGTCGACAGGGGGGCACTGAAGCTTTCTTT. Protein sequence: CARRQGGTEAFF.

The chain recombines TRBV6-5 with TRBJ2-7; D unclear. Trimming pared 2 bases from V and 5 bases from J, leaving 10 bases between. Germline V gives CDR1 MNHEY, CDR2 SVGAGI. The CDR3 has 13 residues. CDR3 loop: CASSYIPRDEQYF. The CDR3 DNA follows: TGTGCCAGCAGTTACATCCCGAGAGACGAGCAGTACTTC.

This clone has more than one count but fewer than ten. The V gene is TRBV6-1, the J gene TRBJ1-5; D unresolved. Per germline, CDR1 MNHNS and CDR2 SASEGT. This CDR3 is 15 amino acids long. Trimming took 4 bases from V and 4 from J, leaving 14 bases between them. The CDR3 coding sequence is TGTGCCAGCAGTGCCTCCGGCGCCACTAATCAGCCCCAGCATTTT. It is translated as CASSASGATNQPQHF.

This clone was counted only a few times. This chain uses TRBV29-1 with TRBJ1-1; D is uncertain. Trimming cost V 4 bases and J 7 bases, with 16 bases left between them. Germline V gives CDR1 SQVTM, CDR2 ANQGSEA. The CDR3 contains 13 residues. The CDR3 nucleotides read TGCAGCGTTGCCAGGTCGCCTGGGGATGAAGCTTTCTTT. This sequence encodes CSVARSPGDEAFF. Filled out from reference TRBV29-1 and TRBJ1-1, the complete variable domain reads SAVISQKPSRDICQRGTSLTIQCQVDSQVTMMFWYRQQPGQSLTLIATANQGSEATYESGFVIDKFPISRPNLTFSTLTVSNMSPEDSSIYLCSVARSPGDEAFFGQGTRLTVV.

As DNA, the CDR3 is TGTGCCAGCAGTTACTCGTCGGGTACGCAGTATTTT. It specifies CASSYSSGTQYF. This chain uses TRBV6-5 with TRBJ2-3; D remains ambiguous. The germline V and J ends were trimmed by 0 bases and 8 bases, with 6 bases remaining between them. This CDR3 comprises 12 residues. Germline loops: CDR1 MNHEY, CDR2 SVGAGI.

The CDR3 is CASSSVLMGETQYF. The CDR3 region has the DNA TGTGCCAGCAGCTCCGTACTAATGGGGGAGACCCAGTACTTC. The V gene is TRBV5-6, the J gene TRBJ2-5; D is uncertain. This CDR3 region has 14 residues. Trimming left V 3 bases short and J 5 bases short, with 14 bases between. The germline CDR1 and CDR2 sequences are SGHDT and YYEEEE.

The chain has TRBV2 and TRBJ2-6; D might be TRBD2 (6 bases). This CDR3 has 15 amino acids. Trimming took 5 bases from V and 4 from J, leaving 12 bases between them. Germline V gene data show CDR1 as SNHLY and CDR2 as FYNNEI. CDR3 protein: CASSWGEVGANVLTF. The CDR3 DNA reads TGTGCCAGCAGTTGGGGGGAAGTCGGGGCCAACGTCCTGACTTTC.

CDR3 amino acids: CAWTLKGTGEYNEQFF. The CDR3, as DNA: TGTGCCTGGACTTTAAAAGGGACAGGGGAATACAATGAGCAGTTCTTC. This chain joins TRBV30 and TRBJ2-1, with 10 bases that match TRBD1. V dropped 4 bases and J dropped 4; count of bases not matched to a gene: 10. Germline assignment: CDR1 GTSNPN and CDR2 SVGIG (reference sequence). This CDR3 has 16 amino acids. Combining the CDR3 with reference TRBV30 and TRBJ2-1 gives the whole variable domain SQTIHQWPATLVQPVGSPLSLECTVEGTSNPNLYWYRQAAGRGLQLLFYSVGIGQISSEVPQNLSASRPQDRQFILSSKKLLLSDSGFYLCAWTLKGTGEYNEQFFGPGTRLTVL.

This clone has more than one count but fewer than ten. The CDR3 nucleotides are TGTGCCATCAGTGTACCCGGCGGGGACAGGGGCGTCTCAGAAGAGACCCAGTACTTC. Residues: CAISVPGGDRGVSEETQYF. The chain combines TRBV10-3 with TRBJ2-5, with TRBD1 matching over 10 bases. Germline CDR1 reads ENHRY; CDR2 reads SYGVKD. CDR3 size: 19 residues. The ends lost 4 bases at V and 3 bases at J; junction bases unmatched: 17.

The rearrangement uses TRBV18 and TRBJ2-1; no clear D. Germline values: CDR1 KGHSH, CDR2 LQKENI. V lost 3 bases to trimming and J lost 12 bases, with 15 bases between them. CDR3 size: 13 residues. As DNA, the CDR3 is TGTGCCAGCTCACCCCCGGGTCTCGATAGGCAGTTCTTC. Translated, it gives CASSPPGLDRQFF. Using reference TRBV18 and TRBJ2-1 for the parts outside the CDR3, the full variable domain is NAGVMQNPRHLVRRRGQEARLRCSPMKGHSHVYWYRQLPEEGLKFMVYLQKENIIDESGMPKERFSAEFPKEGPSILRIQQVVRGDSAAYFCASSPPGLDRQFFGPGTRLTVL.

J is TRBJ2-5 and V is TRBV5-1; D remains unclear. Trimming took off 0 bases at V and 2 bases at J, with 8 bases between the two ends. The V gene's germline CDR1 is SGHRS and CDR2 YFSETQ. This CDR3 contains 14 residues. CDR3 sequence (DNA): TGCGCCAGCAGCTTGGTGTCAGAACAAGAGACCCAGTACTTC. It is translated as CASSLVSEQETQYF. The full variable domain, in which reference TRBV5-1 and TRBJ2-5 provide the parts outside the CDR3, is KAGVTQTPRYLIKTRGQQVTLSCSPISGHRSVSWYQQTPGQGLQFLFEYFSETQRNKGNFPGRFSGRQFSNSRSEMNVSTLELGDSALYLCASSLVSEQETQYFGPGTRLLVL.

The rearrangement links TRBV7-9 to TRBJ1-1; D ambiguous. V was trimmed by 2 bases and J by 3 bases, leaving 10 bases between them. The CDR3 loop spans 14 amino acids. Germline CDR1 and CDR2: SEHNR and FQNEAQ (reference sequence). CDR3 bases: TGTGCCAGCAGCTTAAAGGGAATGGACACTGAAGCTTTCTTT. It is translated as CASSLKGMDTEAFF.

This clone has a single count. The J gene is TRBJ2-1, the V gene TRBV5-6, with TRBD1 identical over 8 bases. Trimming took 4 bases from V and 7 from J; bases not matched to a gene: 13. The CDR3 has 16 residues. The germline V gene encodes CDR1 SGHDT and CDR2 YYEEEE. The CDR3 is CASSRRGQGARNEQFF. CDR3 in DNA: TGTGCCAGCAGCCGCCGTGGTCAGGGGGCAAGGAATGAGCAGTTCTTC.

This chain connects TRBV4-2 to TRBJ2-5; 7 bases line up with TRBD2. The J segment lost 5 bases and the V segment lost 2 bases, leaving 11 bases of the junction unmatched. Looked up from germline, CDR1 is LGHNA and CDR2 is YNFKEQ. CDR3 length equals 16 residues. The CDR3 DNA reads as TGTGCCAGCAGCCAAACGGAAAGCGGGGTCTTCGAGACCCAGTACTTC. It codes for CASSQTESGVFETQYF.

A word on this clone: Other DNA sequences in the sample encode the same CDR3. The CDR3 region has the DNA TGCAGCGTTCGACGGGGAAGCTACAATGAGCAGTTCTTC. This translates into CSVRRGSYNEQFF. The rearrangement uses TRBV29-1 and TRBJ2-1; tentative D call: TRBD2 (5 bases). The CDR3 spans 13 residues. Between the trimmed V and J ends, which lost 5 bases and 3 bases, there was a span of 11 bases. Germline assignment: CDR1 SQVTM and CDR2 ANQGSEA.

The V and J genes are TRBV2 and TRBJ2-5; 9 bases map to TRBD2. Trimming took 6 bases from V and 2 from J; bases not matched to a gene: 7. Germline V lookup: CDR1 SNHLY, CDR2 FYNNEI. The CDR3 extends over 15 amino acids. The CDR3 sequence is CASSETGLAQETQYF. The CDR3 DNA reads TGTGCCAGCAGCGAAACGGGACTAGCTCAAGAGACCCAGTACTTC.

The V and J genes are TRBV6-1 and TRBJ2-5; D remains ambiguous. This CDR3 region has 14 residues. Germline V gives CDR1 MNHNS, CDR2 SASEGT. Trimming removed 2 bases at V and 4 bases at J, with 11 bases between. This chain's CDR3 is CASSESWRPETQYF. The CDR3 DNA sequence: TGTGCCAGCAGTGAATCGTGGCGGCCAGAGACCCAGTACTTC.

This clone was found once. The J gene is TRBJ2-3, the V gene TRBV13; TRBD2 matches 13 bases. From germline, CDR1 is PRHDT and CDR2 FYEKMQ (reference sequence). The CDR3 has 17 residues. With V trimmed by 4 bases and J by 0 bases, 4 bases remained unmatched. The CDR3 spells CASSSETSGGSTDTQYF. As DNA, the CDR3 is TGTGCCAGCAGCTCCGAGACTAGCGGGGGGAGCACAGATACGCAGTATTTT.

This clone was seen only a few times. The chain couples TRBV29-1 to TRBJ1-5; maybe TRBD1 (6 bases). Germline lookup yields CDR1 SQVTM and CDR2 ANQGSEA. CDR3 size: 14 residues. Trimming cost V 4 bases and J 2 bases, with 12 bases left between them. Written as DNA, the CDR3 is TGCAGCGTTGTGACAGGATCTGGCAATCAGCCCCAGCATTTT. Protein product: CSVVTGSGNQPQHF.

The V call is TRBV7-2, the J call TRBJ2-1; D possibly matches TRBD1 or TRBD2 (6 bases each). Trimming took 3 bases from V and 5 from J, leaving 20 bases between them. The CDR3 is 17 amino acids. CDR1 and CDR2 from the germline V gene are SGHTA and FQGNSA. This CDR3 reads CASSLVWGAGGDNEQFF. The CDR3 nucleotides read TGTGCCAGCAGCTTGGTTTGGGGGGCCGGAGGGGACAATGAGCAGTTCTTC.

In its sample, this clone was seen many times. This chain joins TRBV2 and TRBJ2-4, with 9 nucleotides matching TRBD1. This CDR3 is 18 amino acids long. CDR1 SNHLY and CDR2 FYNNEI come from the germline V gene. V was pared by 3 bases and J by 7 bases, with 16 bases of the junction left unmatched. CDR3 nucleotide sequence: TGTGCCAGCAGTGAGCTGATTGGGACAGGGTCGGAGGAGAACATTCAGTACTTC. This encodes CASSELIGTGSEENIQYF.

This clone was counted a few times. This chain connects TRBV19 to TRBJ1-5; the D gene is possibly TRBD1 (5 bases). Germline V gives CDR1 LNHDA, CDR2 SQIVND (reference sequence). The CDR3 is 16 amino acids. Trimming removed 5 bases at V and 0 bases at J, with 14 bases between. In nucleotides, the CDR3 is TGTGCCAGTAGTGCCTGGGACGGCTCTAGCAATCAGCCCCAGCATTTT. It specifies CASSAWDGSSNQPQHF.

This clone was detected only a few times. The chain carries TRBV15 and TRBJ1-2, with 7 bases lining up with TRBD1. V gave up 3 bases and J gave up 6 bases; unmatched junction bases: 7. The CDR3 length is 14 residues. CDR1 and CDR2 (germline): LNHNV, YYDKDF (reference sequence). CDR3 coding DNA: TGTGCCACCAGCAGGGTACAGGGGAGAGATGGCTACACCTTC. Its translation is CATSRVQGRDGYTF.

The chain employs TRBV5-4 and TRBJ1-6; the match to TRBD1 covers 7 bases. V lost 4 bases to trimming and J lost 3 bases; unmatched junction nucleotides: 13. The CDR3 loop spans 18 amino acids. CDR1 and CDR2 from the germline V gene are SGHNT and YYREEE (reference sequence). The CDR3 nucleotides are TGTGCCAGCAGCACCGGGACAGACGAATTAAGCTATAATTCACCCCTCCACTTT. Residues: CASSTGTDELSYNSPLHF.

The chain combines TRBV5-1 with TRBJ2-1; D not resolved. The ends were cut back, 4 bases at V and 5 bases at J, with 16 bases in the middle. This CDR3 is built from 15 residues. Germline values: CDR1 SGHRS, CDR2 YFSETQ. The CDR3 sequence: CASSMPETSNNEQFF. CDR3 DNA sequence: TGCGCCAGCAGCATGCCTGAAACCTCAAACAATGAGCAGTTCTTC.